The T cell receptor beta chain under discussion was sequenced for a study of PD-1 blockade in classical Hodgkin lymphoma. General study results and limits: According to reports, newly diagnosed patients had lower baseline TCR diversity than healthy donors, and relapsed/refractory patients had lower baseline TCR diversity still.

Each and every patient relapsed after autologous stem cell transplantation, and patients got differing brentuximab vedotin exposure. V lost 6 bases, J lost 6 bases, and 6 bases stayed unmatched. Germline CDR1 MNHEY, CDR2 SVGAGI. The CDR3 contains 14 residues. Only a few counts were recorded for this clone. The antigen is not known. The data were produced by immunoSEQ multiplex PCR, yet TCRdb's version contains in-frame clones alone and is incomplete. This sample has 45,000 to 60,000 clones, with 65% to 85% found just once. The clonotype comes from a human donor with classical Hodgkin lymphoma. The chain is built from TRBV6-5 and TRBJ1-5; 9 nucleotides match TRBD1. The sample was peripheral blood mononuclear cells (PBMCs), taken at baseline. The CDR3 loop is CASRPGQGIQPQHF. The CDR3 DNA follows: TGTGCCAGCAGGCCGGGACAGGGTATTCAGCCCCAGCATTTT.